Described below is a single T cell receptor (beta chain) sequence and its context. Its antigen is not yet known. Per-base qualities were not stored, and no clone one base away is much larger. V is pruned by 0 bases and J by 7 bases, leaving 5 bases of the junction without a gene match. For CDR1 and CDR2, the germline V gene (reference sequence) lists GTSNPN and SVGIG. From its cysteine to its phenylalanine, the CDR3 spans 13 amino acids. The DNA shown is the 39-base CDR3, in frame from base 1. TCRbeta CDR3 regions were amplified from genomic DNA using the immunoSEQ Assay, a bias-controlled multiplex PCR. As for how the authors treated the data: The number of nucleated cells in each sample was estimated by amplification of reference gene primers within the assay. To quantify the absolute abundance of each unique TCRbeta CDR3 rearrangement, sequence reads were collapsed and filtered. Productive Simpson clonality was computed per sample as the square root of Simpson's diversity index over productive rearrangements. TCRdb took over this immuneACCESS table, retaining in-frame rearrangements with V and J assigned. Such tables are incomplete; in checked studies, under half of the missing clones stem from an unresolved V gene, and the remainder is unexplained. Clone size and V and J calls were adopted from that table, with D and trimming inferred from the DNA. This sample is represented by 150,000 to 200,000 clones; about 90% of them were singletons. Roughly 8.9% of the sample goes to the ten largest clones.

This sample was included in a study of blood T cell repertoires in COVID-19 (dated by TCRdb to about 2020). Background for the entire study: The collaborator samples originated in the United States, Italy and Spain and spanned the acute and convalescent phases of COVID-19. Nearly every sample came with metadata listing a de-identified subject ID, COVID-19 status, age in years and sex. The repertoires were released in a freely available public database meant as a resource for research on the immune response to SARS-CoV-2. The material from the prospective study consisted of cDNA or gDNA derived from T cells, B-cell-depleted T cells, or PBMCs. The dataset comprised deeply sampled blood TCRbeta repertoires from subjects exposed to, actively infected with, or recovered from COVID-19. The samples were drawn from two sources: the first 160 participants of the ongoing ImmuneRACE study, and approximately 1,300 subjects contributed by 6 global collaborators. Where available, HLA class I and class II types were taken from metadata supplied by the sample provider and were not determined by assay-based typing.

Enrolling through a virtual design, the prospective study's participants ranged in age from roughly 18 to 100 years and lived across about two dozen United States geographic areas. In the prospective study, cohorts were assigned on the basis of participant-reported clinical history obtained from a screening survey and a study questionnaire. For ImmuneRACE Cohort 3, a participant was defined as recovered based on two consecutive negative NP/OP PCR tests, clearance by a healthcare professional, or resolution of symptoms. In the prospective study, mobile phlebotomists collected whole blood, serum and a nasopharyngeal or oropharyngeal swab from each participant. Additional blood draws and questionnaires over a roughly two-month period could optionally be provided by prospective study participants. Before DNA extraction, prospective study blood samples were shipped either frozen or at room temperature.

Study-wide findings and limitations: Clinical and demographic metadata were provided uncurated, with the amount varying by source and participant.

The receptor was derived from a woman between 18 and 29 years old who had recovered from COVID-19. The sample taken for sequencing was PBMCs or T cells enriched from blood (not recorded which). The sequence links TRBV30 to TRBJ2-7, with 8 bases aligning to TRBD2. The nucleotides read TGTGCCTGGAGTGTAGCGGGGGTACAGGAGCAGTACTTC. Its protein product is CAWSVAGVQEQYF. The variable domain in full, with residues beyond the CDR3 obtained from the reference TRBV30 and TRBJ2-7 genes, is SQTIHQWPATLVQPVGSPLSLECTVEGTSNPNLYWYRQAAGRGLQLLFYSVGIGQISSEVPQNLSASRPQDRQFILSSKKLLLSDSGFYLCAWSVAGVQEQYFGPGTRLTVT.